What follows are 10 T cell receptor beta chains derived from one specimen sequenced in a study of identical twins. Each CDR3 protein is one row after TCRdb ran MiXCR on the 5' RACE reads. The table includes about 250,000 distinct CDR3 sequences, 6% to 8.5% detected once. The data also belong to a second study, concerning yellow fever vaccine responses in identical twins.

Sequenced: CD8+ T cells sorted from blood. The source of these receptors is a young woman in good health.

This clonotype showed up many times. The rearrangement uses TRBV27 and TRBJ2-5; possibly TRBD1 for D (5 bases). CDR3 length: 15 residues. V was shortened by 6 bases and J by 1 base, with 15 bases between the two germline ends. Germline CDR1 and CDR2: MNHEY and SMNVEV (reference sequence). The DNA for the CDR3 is TGTGCCAGCAGCCCATGGGGCTCCCTCCAAGAGACCCAGTACTTC. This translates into CASSPWGSLQETQYF.

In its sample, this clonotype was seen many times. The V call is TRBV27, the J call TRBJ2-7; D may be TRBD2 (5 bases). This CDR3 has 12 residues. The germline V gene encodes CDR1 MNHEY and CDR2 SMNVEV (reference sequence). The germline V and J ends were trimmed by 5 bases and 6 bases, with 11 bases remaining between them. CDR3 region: CASSNQGGEQYF. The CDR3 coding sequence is TGTGCCAGCAGTAACCAAGGAGGCGAGCAGTACTTC.

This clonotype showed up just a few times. The CDR3 loop is CASSLAPSGVLFQETQYF. The CDR3 DNA follows: TGTGCCAGCAGCTTAGCCCCTAGCGGGGTCCTATTCCAAGAGACCCAGTACTTC. The rearrangement uses TRBV7-8 and TRBJ2-5; 9 bases match TRBD2. The CDR3 consists of 18 residues. The ends lost 0 bases at V and 1 base at J; junction bases unmatched: 9. Germline values: CDR1 SGHVS, CDR2 FQNEAQ.

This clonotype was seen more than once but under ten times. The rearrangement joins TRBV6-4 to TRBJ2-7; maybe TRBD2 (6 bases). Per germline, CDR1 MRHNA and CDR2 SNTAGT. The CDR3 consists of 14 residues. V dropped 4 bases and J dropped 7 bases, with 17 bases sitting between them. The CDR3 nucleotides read TGTGCCAGCAGTGTACGACTAGGGGATGGGGAGCAGTACTTC. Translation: CASSVRLGDGEQYF.

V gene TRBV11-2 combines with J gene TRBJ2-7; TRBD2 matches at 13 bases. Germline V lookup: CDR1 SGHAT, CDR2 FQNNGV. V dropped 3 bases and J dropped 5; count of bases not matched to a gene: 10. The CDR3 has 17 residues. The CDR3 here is CASSLNSGLAGTHEQYV. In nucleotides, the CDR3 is TGTGCCAGCAGCTTGAACTCGGGACTAGCGGGGACCCACGAGCAGTACGTC.

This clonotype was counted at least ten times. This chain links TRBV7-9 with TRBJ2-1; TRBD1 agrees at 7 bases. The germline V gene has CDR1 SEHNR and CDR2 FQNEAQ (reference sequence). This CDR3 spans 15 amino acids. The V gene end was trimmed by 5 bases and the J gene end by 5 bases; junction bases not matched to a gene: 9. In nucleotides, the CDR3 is TGTGCCAGCAGCCGGACAGGCTCCTCTAACAATGAGCAGTTCTTC. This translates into CASSRTGSSNNEQFF. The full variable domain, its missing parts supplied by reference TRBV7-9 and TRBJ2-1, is DTGVSQNPRHKITKRGQNVTFRCDPISEHNRLYWYRQTLGQGPEFLTYFQNEAQLEKSRLLSDRFSAERPKGSFSTLEIQRTEQGDSAMYLCASSRTGSSNNEQFFGPGTRLTVL.

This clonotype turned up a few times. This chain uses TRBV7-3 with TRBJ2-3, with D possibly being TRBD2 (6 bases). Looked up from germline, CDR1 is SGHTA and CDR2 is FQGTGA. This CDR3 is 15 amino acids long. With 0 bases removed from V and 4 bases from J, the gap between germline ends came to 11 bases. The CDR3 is CASSLTGGGADTQYF. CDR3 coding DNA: TGTGCCAGCAGCTTAACGGGAGGAGGTGCAGATACGCAGTATTTT.

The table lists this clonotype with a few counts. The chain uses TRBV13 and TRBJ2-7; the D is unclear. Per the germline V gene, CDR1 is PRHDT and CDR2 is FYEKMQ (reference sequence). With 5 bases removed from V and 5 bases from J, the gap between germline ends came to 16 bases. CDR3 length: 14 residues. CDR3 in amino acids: CASSLRVPLHEQYF. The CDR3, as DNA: TGTGCCAGCAGCCTCCGGGTCCCCCTCCACGAGCAGTACTTC.

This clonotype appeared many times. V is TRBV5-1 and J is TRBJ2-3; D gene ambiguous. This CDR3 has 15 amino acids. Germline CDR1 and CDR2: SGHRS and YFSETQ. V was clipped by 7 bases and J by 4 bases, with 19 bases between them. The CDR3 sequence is CASRRSGAWPDTQYF. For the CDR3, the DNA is TGCGCCAGCCGCCGTTCAGGCGCTTGGCCAGATACGCAGTATTTT.

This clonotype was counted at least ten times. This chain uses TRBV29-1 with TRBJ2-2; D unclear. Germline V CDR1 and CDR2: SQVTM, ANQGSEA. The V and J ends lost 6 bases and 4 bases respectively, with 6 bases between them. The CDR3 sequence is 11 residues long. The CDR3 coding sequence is TGCAGCGTCCTTGCCACCGGGGAGCTGTTTTTT. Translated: CSVLATGELFF.